These 13 T cell receptor beta chains came from one sample sequenced in a study of blood T cell repertoires in COVID-19. Only in-frame clones appear in the TCRdb table, and some are missing; sequencing was by immunoSEQ multiplex PCR. The sample has about 300,000 clones; 85% are singletons. The sequenced sample consisted of PBMCs or T cells enriched from blood (not recorded which). The receptor source for this set is a woman in her twenties or thirties who had been exposed to COVID-19.

The V gene is TRBV3-1 (or the pseudogene TRBV3-2), the J gene TRBJ2-7; TRBD2 is a possible D gene (6 bases). The CDR3 covers 16 residues. CDR1 and CDR2 from the germline V gene are LGHDT and YNNKEL (reference sequence). The germline V and J ends were trimmed by 0 bases and 2 bases, with 14 bases remaining between them. The CDR3 bases are TGTGCCAGCAGCCAAGATATAGGCGGGACCCCCTACGAGCAGTACTTC. Protein: CASSQDIGGTPYEQYF.

The V and J genes are TRBV7-3 and TRBJ2-3; TRBD2 is a possible D gene (5 bases). V lost 4 bases and J lost 6, with 20 bases in between. Germline assignment: CDR1 SGHTA and CDR2 FQGTGA. The CDR3 runs 16 residues. The CDR3 is CASSSRSGGGRDTQYF. The CDR3 nucleotides read TGTGCCAGCAGCTCCCGAAGTGGTGGAGGCCGCGATACGCAGTATTTT.

The chain employs TRBV4-3 and TRBJ1-1; tentative D call: TRBD1 (5 bases). V was clipped by 0 bases and J by 1 base, with 9 bases between them. CDR3 length: 15 amino acids. Germline V lookup: CDR1 LGHNA, CDR2 YSLEER. The CDR3: CASSQDKDTNTEAFF. CDR3 coding DNA: TGCGCCAGCAGCCAAGATAAGGACACGAACACTGAAGCTTTCTTT.

This clone is a singleton in its sample. The chain uses TRBV21-1 and TRBJ1-3. TRBV21-1 is flagged as a pseudogene. The CDR3 consists of 17 residues. The CDR3: CASSKDGGRGSGNTIYF. DNA for the CDR3: TGTGCCAGCAGCAAAGACGGGGGGCGCGGGTCTGGAAACACCATATATTTT.

The chain uses TRBV21-1 and TRBJ2-5; TRBD1 reflects the table's D call only, with no check against the DNA. TRBV21-1 is labeled a pseudogene. The CDR3 has 13 residues. The CDR3 protein is CASSEGTEETQYF. In DNA form, the CDR3 reads TGTGCCAGCAGCGAAGGGACAGAAGAGACCCAGTACTTC.

V and J are TRBV28 and TRBJ1-1; possible D gene TRBD1, 5 bases. With 8 bases removed from V and 7 bases from J, the gap between germline ends came to 17 bases. CDR1 and CDR2 (germline): MDHEN, SYDVKM. The CDR3 length is 13 residues. In DNA form, the CDR3 reads TGTGCCAGCCACGCCAGGACATTGGGTGAAGCTTTCTTT. Translating gives CASHARTLGEAFF.

This clone was recorded only once. V gene TRBV19 combines with J gene TRBJ1-2; 8 bases line up with TRBD1. Germline V gives CDR1 LNHDA, CDR2 SQIVND (reference sequence). There are 13 residues in the CDR3. The V gene end was trimmed by 2 bases and the J gene end by 5 bases; junction bases not matched to a gene: 1. The DNA of the CDR3 is TGTGCCAGTAGTATACAGGGGGCGTATGGCTACACCTTC. Translating it yields CASSIQGAYGYTF. Combining the CDR3 with reference TRBV19 and TRBJ1-2 gives the whole variable domain DGGITQSPKYLFRKEGQNVTLSCEQNLNHDAMYWYRQDPGQGLRLIYYSQIVNDFQKGDIAEGYSVSREKKESFPLTVTSAQKNPTAFYLCASSIQGAYGYTFGSGTRLTVV.

The chain couples TRBV20-1 to TRBJ2-3; unclear D gene. Germline V gene sequence: CDR1 DFQATT, CDR2 SNEGSKA (reference sequence). Between the trimmed V and J ends, which lost 6 bases and 6 bases, there was a span of 7 bases. CDR3 size: 10 residues. CDR3 DNA sequence: TGCAGTGCCGCGAGGGATACGCAGTATTTT. Translating gives CSAARDTQYF.

This clone was seen just once. The gene calls are TRBV5-5 and TRBJ2-7; D uncertain. CDR3 length equals 11 residues. Looked up from germline, CDR1 is SGHKS and CDR2 is YYEKEE (reference sequence). With 2 bases removed from V and 4 bases from J, the gap between germline ends came to 4 bases. The CDR3 nucleotides read TGTGCCAGCAGCTTCCTTTACGAGCAGTACTTC. Protein product: CASSFLYEQYF.

This chain links TRBV6-2 or TRBV6-3 with TRBJ1-5; 9 bases agree with TRBD1. V was pared by 2 bases and J by 16 bases, with 21 bases of the junction left unmatched. Germline CDR1 is MNHEY and CDR2 is SVGEGT. CDR3 length: 17 amino acids. The CDR3: CASSYPARIGQGPFVHF. The DNA for the CDR3 is TGTGCCAGCAGTTACCCCGCCCGAATAGGACAGGGGCCCTTTGTCCATTTT.

The chain employs TRBV28 and TRBJ1-4, with a possible D match to TRBD1 (5 bases). Deletions cut 5 bases from V and 7 bases from J, with 14 bases between. The CDR3 runs to 14 residues. Germline-derived CDR1 and CDR2 are MDHEN and SYDVKM. CDR3: CASSPRGGSEKLFF. The CDR3 DNA sequence: TGTGCCAGCAGTCCCCGCGGGGGGAGTGAAAAACTGTTTTTT.

The chain carries TRBV9 and TRBJ1-5; D is perhaps TRBD1 (5 bases). Germline assignment: CDR1 SGDLS and CDR2 YYNGEE. The CDR3 totals 15 residues. Trimming took 0 bases from V and 4 from J, leaving 11 bases between them. CDR3 DNA: TGTGCCAGCAGCGTAGAGGCAGGGCCGAATCAGCCCCAGCATTTT. This sequence encodes CASSVEAGPNQPQHF.

V usage is TRBV6-5 and J usage is TRBJ2-7; 10 bases agree with TRBD1. This CDR3 region has 14 residues. Germline trimming cut 6 bases from V and 4 bases from J; bases unmatched to any gene: 6. Germline CDR1 is MNHEY and CDR2 is SVGAGI. CDR3 sequence reads: CASSPDRGFYEQYF. Here the CDR3 DNA reads TGTGCCAGCAGCCCGGACAGGGGGTTTTACGAGCAGTACTTC.